The next 26 T cell receptor beta chains were all read from a single sample in a study of T cells after posttransplantation cyclophosphamide. Libraries were prepared by immunoSEQ multiplex PCR; TCRdb keeps only in-frame clonotypes and omits some of them. Found here are about 1,700 clones, no singletons; the ten largest cover 14%. Treatment was busulfan-fludarabine conditioning, a marrow graft, and cyclophosphamide on days +3 and +4. The input for sequencing was PBMCs, taken 33 days after allogeneic stem cell transplant with posttransplant cyclophosphamide. Source of these receptors: a female patient in her 60s who received an allogeneic stem cell transplant from a related donor and was CMV-positive. Some of the T cells may derive from the graft donor.

This clone is labeled as medium-sized. The V and J genes are TRBV12-3 or TRBV12-4 and TRBJ2-3; D might be TRBD1 (5 bases). The CDR3 has 13 amino acids. Between the trimmed V and J ends, which lost 6 bases and 2 bases, there was a span of 9 bases. CDR3 DNA sequence: TGTGCCAGCAGAAGGACATCCACAGATACGCAGTATTTT. Its translation is CASRRTSTDTQYF.

This clone appeared many times. The rearrangement joins TRBV7-6 to TRBJ1-1, with a weak D call TRBD1 (5 bases). This CDR3 is 15 amino acids long. Trimming removed 5 bases from V and 4 bases from J, with 17 bases in between. From germline, CDR1 is SGHVS and CDR2 FNYEAQ. CDR3 bases: TGTGCCAGCAGCAAAGAACCAGGGCTTGGCACTGAAGCTTTCTTT. It specifies CASSKEPGLGTEAFF.

This clone is medium-sized. The rearrangement links TRBV7-2 to TRBJ1-1, with D unresolved. CDR1 is SGHTA and CDR2 is FQGNSA in the germline V gene. The CDR3 runs 14 residues. Deletions cut 3 bases from V and 3 bases from J, with 11 bases between. The CDR3 here is CASSFTSVDTEAFF. For the CDR3, the DNA is TGTGCCAGCAGCTTCACGTCGGTGGACACTGAAGCTTTCTTT.

This clone was picked up many times. The CDR3 region has the DNA TGTGCCAGCAGCTTATCTGGCGGGACAGGCACAGATACGCAGTATTTT. The encoded protein is CASSLSGGTGTDTQYF. The chain has TRBV7-3 and TRBJ2-3, with a tentative D call TRBD1 (7 bases). V was shortened by 2 bases and J by 1 base, with 13 bases between the two germline ends. Germline V gene lookup returns CDR1 SGHTA and CDR2 FQGTGA. The CDR3 sequence is 16 residues long.

There are a few counts of this clone. A read error is possible here, since a much larger clone lies one base away. The rearrangement uses TRBV12-3 or TRBV12-4 and TRBJ1-5, with a possible D match to TRBD1 (5 bases). This CDR3 is built from 15 residues. The V gene lost 6 bases and the J gene lost 5 bases, with 17 bases spanning the gap. The CDR3 DNA reads TGTGCCAGCAGGTTGGGTTTAGTGGGGCATCAGCCCCAGCATTTT. This sequence encodes CASRLGLVGHQPQHF.

This clone was recorded at least ten times. The gene calls are TRBV12-5 and TRBJ2-2; TRBD2 agrees at 8 bases. Losses at the gene ends were 6 bases for V and 4 bases for J; bases not matched to a gene: 7. Germline CDR1 reads LGHNT; CDR2 reads FRNRAP. This CDR3 spans 15 amino acids. The CDR3 region is CASGTGTRSTGELFF. The DNA for the CDR3 is TGTGCTAGTGGGACCGGGACTAGAAGCACCGGGGAGCTGTTTTTT.

This clone came up many times. J is TRBJ2-5 and V is TRBV7-9, with 8 bases lining up with TRBD2. The J segment lost 2 bases and the V segment lost 5 bases, leaving 10 bases of the junction unmatched. The V gene's germline CDR1 is SEHNR and CDR2 FQNEAQ (reference sequence). The CDR3 contains 16 residues. The DNA for the CDR3 is TGTGCCAGCAGCCGCGCCCTTACTAGCGGACAAGAGACCCAGTACTTC. Protein: CASSRALTSGQETQYF.

By frequency in the sample, this clone is medium-sized. This chain links TRBV19 with TRBJ1-1; TRBD1 matches at 7 bases. V trimming: 11 bases; J trimming: 11 bases; junction bases outside the gene matches: 11. The CDR3 covers 11 residues. The germline V gene encodes CDR1 LNHDA and CDR2 SQIVND (reference sequence). In nucleotides, the CDR3 is TGTGCCTCCGGCAGCGACAGGGCGGCTTTCTTT. Translating gives CASGSDRAAFF.

In its sample, this clone was seen many times. V gene TRBV6-5 combines with J gene TRBJ2-7; weak D call: TRBD2 (7 bases). V was cut by 3 bases and J by 9 bases, with 15 bases left in between. CDR1 is MNHEY, CDR2 SVGAGI, per germline. This CDR3 region has 13 residues. DNA of the CDR3: TGTGCCAGCAGTTATCCGGGGGGCCCTCGGCAGTACTTC. Translating it yields CASSYPGGPRQYF.

This clone appeared many times. The chain employs TRBV28 and TRBJ1-2; TRBD1 might be the D (5 bases). There are 16 residues in the CDR3. The V end was cut by 7 bases, the J end by 0 bases, with 18 bases between. CDR1 is MDHEN and CDR2 is SYDVKM in the germline V gene. This CDR3 reads CASTLRDRLANYGYTF. The CDR3 region has the DNA TGTGCCAGCACCCTCCGAGACAGACTCGCTAACTATGGCTACACCTTC.

In its sample, this clone was seen many times. The chain carries TRBV7-3 and TRBJ2-3, with 7 bases matching TRBD1. This CDR3 has 17 amino acids. CDR1 is SGHTA and CDR2 is FQGTGA in the germline V gene. V lost 5 bases to trimming and J lost 7 bases; unmatched junction nucleotides: 18. DNA for the CDR3: TGTGCCAGCAGCCGAAATCTAGGTTCGTCAGGGGGATATACGCAGTATTTT. Its translation is CASSRNLGSSGGYTQYF.

Relative to its sample, this clone is medium-sized. V is TRBV7-9 and J is TRBJ2-2; no definite D call. This CDR3 is 14 amino acids long. The V gene's germline CDR1 is SEHNR and CDR2 FQNEAQ (reference sequence). With 5 bases removed from V and 1 base from J, the gap between germline ends came to 8 bases. CDR3 bases: TGTGCCAGCAGCGAAACAGTGAACACCGGGGAGCTGTTTTTT. Protein: CASSETVNTGELFF.

By its share, this clone is medium-sized (0.01 to 0.1%). The chain joins TRBV5-1 to TRBJ1-4, with D unclear. This CDR3 is built from 15 residues. Trimming took 4 bases from V and 5 from J, leaving 15 bases between them. The germline CDR1 and CDR2 sequences are SGHRS and YFSETQ. CDR3 sequence: CASSLRLGSNEKLFF. CDR3 nucleotides: TGCGCCAGCAGCCTCCGACTTGGCAGCAATGAAAAACTGTTTTTT.

This clone has ten or more counts. V gene TRBV6-1 combines with J gene TRBJ1-5; 10 bases agree with TRBD1. This CDR3 region has 16 residues. The ends lost 4 bases at V and 4 bases at J; junction bases unmatched: 7. Germline CDR1 reads MNHNS; CDR2 reads SASEGT. The CDR3 DNA sequence: TGTGCCAGCAGTGCCGGAGACAGGGGGCAAAATCAGCCCCAGCATTTT. Encoded protein: CASSAGDRGQNQPQHF.

This clone was counted at least ten times. The V and J genes are TRBV9 and TRBJ2-7; D possibly corresponds to TRBD1 (6 bases). Germline CDR1 and CDR2: SGDLS and YYNGEE. The CDR3 is 14 amino acids. The ends were cut back, 4 bases at V and 6 bases at J, with 17 bases in the middle. The DNA of the CDR3 is TGTGCCAGCAGCTCAACAGGGACGGACCGCGAGCAGTACTTC. Translation: CASSSTGTDREQYF.

This clone is medium-sized (0.01 to 0.1%) in the sample. The rearrangement uses TRBV6-5 and TRBJ1-2, with 8 bases that match TRBD1. V gave up 5 bases and J gave up 4 bases; unmatched junction bases: 9. Germline CDR1 and CDR2: MNHEY and SVGAGI. The CDR3 is made up of 15 amino acids. The CDR3 sequence is CASSPQTGVVYGYTF. The CDR3 DNA sequence: TGTGCCAGCAGTCCCCAGACAGGGGTAGTCTATGGCTACACCTTC.

This clone was recorded at least ten times. V and J are TRBV12-3 or TRBV12-4 and TRBJ1-4, with 10 nucleotides matching TRBD1. The CDR3 totals 14 residues. Germline trimming cut 7 bases from V and 7 bases from J; bases unmatched to any gene: 6. The CDR3 DNA is TGTGCCAGCAAGTTTCGGACAGGGGGTGAAAAACTGTTTTTT. It is translated as CASKFRTGGEKLFF.

This clone has ten or more counts. The J gene is TRBJ1-2, the V gene TRBV6-1; D gene uncertain. V dropped 4 bases and J dropped 4 bases, with 7 bases sitting between them. The CDR3 loop spans 12 amino acids. Germline V gene sequence: CDR1 MNHNS, CDR2 SASEGT. The CDR3 region has the DNA TGTGCCAGCAGTGGCAGTCCCTATGGCTACACCTTC. Amino acids: CASSGSPYGYTF.

This clone has a count of ten or more. The V and J genes are TRBV14 and TRBJ2-7; D remains unclear. The CDR3 consists of 11 residues. The germline V gene encodes CDR1 SGHDN and CDR2 FVKESK. With 4 bases removed from V and 7 bases from J, the gap between germline ends came to 8 bases. CDR3 region: CASSRIGEQYF. CDR3 nucleotides: TGTGCCAGCAGCCGGATAGGGGAGCAGTACTTC.

This clone is categorized as medium-sized. This chain joins TRBV7-6 and TRBJ2-3; D perhaps matches TRBD2 (5 bases). From germline, CDR1 is SGHVS and CDR2 FNYEAQ. CDR3 length: 11 residues. V was cut by 3 bases and J by 9 bases, with 7 bases left in between. In DNA, the CDR3 is TGTGCCAGCAGCTTGGAGCGGACGCAGTATTTT. Its protein is CASSLERTQYF.

This clone was detected ten times or more. The CDR3 loop is CASSPRDRARYEQYF. Written as DNA, the CDR3 is TGCGCCAGCAGCCCCCGGGACAGAGCCCGCTACGAGCAGTACTTC. The chain carries TRBV5-1 and TRBJ2-7, with 7 positions matching TRBD1. Germline CDR1 and CDR2: SGHRS and YFSETQ. The CDR3 runs 15 residues. The junction had 10 bases not matched to a gene; V was cut back by 4 bases and J by 3 bases.

In its sample, this clone was seen many times. The chain carries TRBV12-3 or TRBV12-4 and TRBJ2-3, with 7 bases aligning to TRBD1. This CDR3 is 15 amino acids long. V lost 0 bases to trimming and J lost 1 base; unmatched junction nucleotides: 1. The CDR3 sequence: CASSLAGTGTDTQYF. CDR3 DNA sequence: TGTGCCAGCAGTTTAGCAGGGACAGGCACAGATACGCAGTATTTT.

This clone rates as medium-sized. The CDR3 sequence is CASSIRAARPYGYTF. The CDR3 DNA reads TGTGCCAGTAGTATAAGGGCAGCTCGTCCTTATGGCTACACCTTC. This chain connects TRBV19 to TRBJ1-2; D not resolved. CDR1 is LNHDA and CDR2 is SQIVND in the germline V gene (reference sequence). The V end lost 2 bases, the J end lost 5 bases, and 15 bases lay between the germline ends. The CDR3 covers 15 residues.

By sample fraction, this clone is medium-sized (0.01 to 0.1%). The chain is built from TRBV19 and TRBJ2-1; 11 bases line up with TRBD2. The V gene end was trimmed by 10 bases and the J gene end by 7 bases; junction bases not matched to a gene: 15. The V gene's germline CDR1 is LNHDA and CDR2 SQIVND (reference sequence). This CDR3 is built from 16 residues. The CDR3 sequence is CATATGRTSGLNEQFF. The CDR3 region has the DNA TGTGCCACCGCGACAGGGAGGACTAGCGGGCTAAATGAGCAGTTCTTC. Supplemented by reference TRBV19 and TRBJ2-1, the full variable domain reads DGGITQSPKYLFRKEGQNVTLSCEQNLNHDAMYWYRQDPGQGLRLIYYSQIVNDFQKGDIAEGYSVSREKKESFPLTVTSAQKNPTAFYLCATATGRTSGLNEQFFGPGTRLTVL.

This clone is classed as medium-sized. The chain uses TRBV7-2 and TRBJ1-5, with a possible D match to TRBD1 (5 bases). This CDR3 spans 14 amino acids. The germline CDR1 and CDR2 sequences are SGHTA and FQGNSA. V dropped 1 base and J dropped 7 bases, with 11 bases sitting between them. This CDR3 reads CASSLVRGGQPQHF. The CDR3 DNA is TGTGCCAGCAGCTTAGTAAGGGGCGGACAGCCCCAGCATTTT.

In this sample, this clone is medium-sized. This sequence joins TRBV5-1 and TRBJ2-1, with 10 nucleotides matching TRBD2. Germline V lookup: CDR1 SGHRS, CDR2 YFSETQ. This CDR3 has 14 amino acids. The V segment lost 2 bases and the J segment 5 bases; nucleotides outside the gene matches: 1. DNA for the CDR3: TGCGCCAGCAGCTTTGGACTAGCGGACAATGAGCAGTTCTTC. Translated: CASSFGLADNEQFF.